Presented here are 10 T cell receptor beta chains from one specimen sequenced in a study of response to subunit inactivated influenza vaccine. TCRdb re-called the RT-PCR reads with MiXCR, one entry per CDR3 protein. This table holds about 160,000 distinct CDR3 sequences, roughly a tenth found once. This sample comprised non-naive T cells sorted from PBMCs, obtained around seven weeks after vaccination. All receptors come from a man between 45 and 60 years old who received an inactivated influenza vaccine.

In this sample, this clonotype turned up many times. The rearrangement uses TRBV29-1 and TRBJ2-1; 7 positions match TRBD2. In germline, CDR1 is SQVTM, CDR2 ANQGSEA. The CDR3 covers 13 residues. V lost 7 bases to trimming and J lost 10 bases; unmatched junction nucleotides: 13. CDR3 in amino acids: CSAAGVGVREQFF. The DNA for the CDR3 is TGCAGCGCCGCGGGGGTGGGAGTAAGGGAGCAGTTCTTC.

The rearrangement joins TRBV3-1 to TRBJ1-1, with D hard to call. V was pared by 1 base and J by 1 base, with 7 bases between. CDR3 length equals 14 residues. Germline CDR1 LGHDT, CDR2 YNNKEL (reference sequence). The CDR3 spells CASSQAPQNTEAFF. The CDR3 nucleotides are TGTGCCAGCAGCCAAGCCCCGCAGAACACTGAAGCTTTCTTT. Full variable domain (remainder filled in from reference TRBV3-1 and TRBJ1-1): DTAVSQTPKYLVTQMGNDKSIKCEQNLGHDTMYWYKQDSKKFLKIMFSYNNKELIINETVPNRFSPKSPDKAHLNLHINSLELGDSAVYFCASSQAPQNTEAFFGQGTRLTVV.

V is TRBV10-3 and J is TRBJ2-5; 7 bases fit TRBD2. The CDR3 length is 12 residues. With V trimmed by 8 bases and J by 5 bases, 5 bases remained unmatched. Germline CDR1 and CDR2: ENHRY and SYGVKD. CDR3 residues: CAIAGDLETQYF. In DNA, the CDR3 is TGTGCCATCGCGGGGGACTTGGAGACCCAGTACTTC.

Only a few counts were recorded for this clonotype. CDR3 nucleotide sequence: TGTGCCAACTACTCAAGGGGTTATAGCAATCAGCCCCAGCATTTT. Protein sequence: CANYSRGYSNQPQHF. This sequence joins TRBV6-2 or TRBV6-3 and TRBJ1-5; TRBD1 might be the D (5 bases). The germline V gene encodes CDR1 MNHEY and CDR2 SVGEGT. This CDR3 is 15 amino acids long. The V end was cut by 10 bases, the J end by 0 bases, with 16 bases between.

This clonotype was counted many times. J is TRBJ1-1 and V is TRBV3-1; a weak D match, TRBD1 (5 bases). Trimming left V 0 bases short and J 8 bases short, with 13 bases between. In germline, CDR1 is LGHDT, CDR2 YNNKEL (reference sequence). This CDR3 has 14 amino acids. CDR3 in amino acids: CASSQDIGTVEAFF. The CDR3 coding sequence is TGTGCCAGCAGCCAAGATATAGGGACGGTCGAAGCTTTCTTT.

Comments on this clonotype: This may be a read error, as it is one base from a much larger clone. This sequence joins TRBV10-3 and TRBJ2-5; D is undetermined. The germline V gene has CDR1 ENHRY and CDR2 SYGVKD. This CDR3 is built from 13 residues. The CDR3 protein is CALSDGSQETQYF. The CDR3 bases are TGTGCCCTCAGTGACGGCAGTCAAGAGACCCAGTACTTC.

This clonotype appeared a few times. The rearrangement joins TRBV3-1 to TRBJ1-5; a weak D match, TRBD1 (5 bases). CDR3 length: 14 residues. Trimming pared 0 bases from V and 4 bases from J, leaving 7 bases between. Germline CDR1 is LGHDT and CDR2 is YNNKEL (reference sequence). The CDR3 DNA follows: TGTGCCAGCAGCCAAGATTGGGGGAATCAGCCCCAGCATTTT. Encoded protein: CASSQDWGNQPQHF.

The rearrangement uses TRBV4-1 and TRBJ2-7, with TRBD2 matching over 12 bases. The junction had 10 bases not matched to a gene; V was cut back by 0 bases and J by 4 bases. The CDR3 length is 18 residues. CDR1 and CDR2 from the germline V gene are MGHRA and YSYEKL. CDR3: CASSQDIGRLAGEYEQYF. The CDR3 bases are TGCGCCAGCAGCCAAGATATAGGCCGACTAGCGGGAGAGTACGAGCAGTACTTC.

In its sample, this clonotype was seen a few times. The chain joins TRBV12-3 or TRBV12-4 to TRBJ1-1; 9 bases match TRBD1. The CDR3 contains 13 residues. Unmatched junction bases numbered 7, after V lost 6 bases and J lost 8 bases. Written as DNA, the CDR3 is TGTGCCAGCAGCCTAATTGGACAGGGGGAAGCTTTCTTT. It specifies CASSLIGQGEAFF.

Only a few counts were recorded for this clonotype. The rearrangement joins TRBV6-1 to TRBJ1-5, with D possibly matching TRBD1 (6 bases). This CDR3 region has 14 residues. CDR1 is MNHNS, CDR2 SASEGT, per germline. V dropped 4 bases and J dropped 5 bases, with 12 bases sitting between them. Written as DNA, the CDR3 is TGTGCCAGCAGTGGGACAGTAACTGATCAGCCCCAGCATTTT. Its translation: CASSGTVTDQPQHF.